This T cell receptor beta chain originates from a study of blood T cell repertoires in COVID-19. Per the authors' pipeline: By means of reference gene primer amplification, nucleated cell counts were estimated. Clones were read by immunoSEQ multiplex PCR, and TCRdb kept only the in-frame ones, dropping some. D and trimming come from the DNA, and the V and J calls and clone size come from that table. The sample carries under 85,000 clones, around 83% recorded once. CDR3 length equals 16 residues. Losses at the gene ends were 0 bases for V and 3 bases for J; bases not matched to a gene: 5. Germline V gene lookup returns CDR1 LGHDT and CDR2 YNNKEL (reference sequence).

The clonotype was recovered from an elderly man with active or convalescent COVID-19. Material for sequencing was peripheral blood. The chain uses TRBV3-1 (or the pseudogene TRBV3-2) and TRBJ2-1, with 7 bases fitting TRBD2. The CDR3 nucleotides are TGTGCCAGCAGCCAAGATCTGGCTAGCGGCTACAATGAGCAGTTCTTC. Protein: CASSQDLASGYNEQFF.